This record covers a single T cell receptor beta chain. This entry is derived from a study of blood T cell repertoires in COVID-19. The overall study: The study drew acute and convalescent COVID-19 samples from the United States, Italy and Spain.

The protocol was immunoSEQ multiplex PCR, while the TCRdb copy is restricted to in-frame clones and leaves out a portion. The data contain roughly 69,000 clones, more than 60% of them singletons. CDR3 size: 14 residues. Germline V CDR1 and CDR2: LGHNA, YNFKEQ. Trimming cost V 1 base and J 6 bases, with 9 bases left between them. The sequencing input was peripheral blood. The sequence was collected from a woman aged 45 to 65 with acute or convalescent COVID-19. The rearrangement uses TRBV4-2 and TRBJ1-4; possibly TRBD1 for D (5 bases). The CDR3 DNA follows: TGTGCCAGCAGCCAAGGGACACCTGATGAAAAACTGTTTTTT. The encoded protein is CASSQGTPDEKLFF.